The clone carrying this T cell receptor (beta chain) was found once. What it binds is unknown. The sample originates from a study of OX40 agonist ivuxolimab in advanced cancers. TCRdb's table, derived via immunoSEQ multiplex PCR, lists solely in-frame clones and lacks some. The repertoire holds about 61,000 clones, with 70% to 90% as singletons. Germline-derived CDR1 and CDR2 are GTSNPN and SVGIG (reference sequence). This CDR3 has 15 residues. Trimming at V came to 4 bases and at J to 0 bases, leaving 6 bases not matched to a gene. Findings and caveats of the study: Low normalized T-cell clonal expansion was additionally recorded for some nonresponders.

The sequences come from CD4+ or CD8+ T cells sorted from blood, collected in a trial of the OX40 agonist ivuxolimab. The receptor was derived from an adult with an advanced solid tumor such as melanoma, head and neck, liver or kidney cancer. The V and J genes are TRBV30 and TRBJ1-5; 7 bases line up with TRBD1. CDR3 nucleotide sequence: TGTGCCTGGACTACGGGACAGCATAGCAATCAGCCCCAGCATTTT. Translating it yields CAWTTGQHSNQPQHF.